This entry lists 14 T cell receptor beta chains sequenced from one sample in a study of blood T cells in healthy people across ages. Using a J-beta primer mix together with a sample-barcoded 5' primer, a second PCR was run for roughly 7 to 11 cycles. TCRdb independently ran MiXCR on the 5' RACE reads; one entry per CDR3 protein. The profile shows 550,000 to 750,000 distinct CDR3 sequences, 20% to 25% of them singletons. The sample was blood. These receptors all stem from a man aged 70-80 years in good health.

V and J are TRBV20-1 and TRBJ2-3; D remains ambiguous. Per the germline V gene, CDR1 is DFQATT and CDR2 is SNEGSKA (reference sequence). The length of the CDR3 is 18 residues. Trimming removed 0 bases at V and 0 bases at J, with 19 bases between. CDR3 protein: CSARDLLQLTTSTDTQYF. The CDR3 nucleotides are TGCAGTGCTAGAGATTTATTACAGTTGACAACTAGCACAGATACGCAGTATTTT.

This clonotype was seen ten or more times. The chain has TRBV28 and TRBJ2-2; possibly TRBD1 for D (6 bases). Trimming pared 4 bases from V and 1 base from J, leaving 10 bases between. Germline assignment: CDR1 MDHEN and CDR2 SYDVKM. CDR3 length: 15 residues. The CDR3 spells CASSSPGQNTGELFF. The CDR3 DNA reads TGTGCCAGCAGTTCCCCGGGACAGAACACCGGGGAGCTGTTTTTT.

This rearrangement joins TRBV5-1 to TRBJ2-5, with 9 nucleotides matching TRBD2. This CDR3 region has 14 residues. V lost 8 bases and J lost 3; bases outside the gene matches: 8. The germline CDR1 and CDR2 sequences are SGHRS and YFSETQ. CDR3 sequence: CASSGRSGEETQYF. CDR3 nucleotides: TGCGCCAGTAGCGGGAGATCGGGGGAAGAGACCCAGTACTTC.

This clonotype turned up a few times. The chain joins TRBV5-1 to TRBJ2-1; 8 bases agree with TRBD2. J was trimmed by 4 bases and V by 4 bases; bases with no gene match: 13. CDR3 length equals 17 residues. From germline, CDR1 is SGHRS and CDR2 YFSETQ. The CDR3 region has the DNA TGCGCCAGCAGCGTGGAACCGGGACTAGGGATTTACAATGAGCAGTTCTTC. Protein: CASSVEPGLGIYNEQFF.

This clonotype was seen many times. The chain employs TRBV2 and TRBJ2-7, with 9 bases identical to TRBD2. The trim removed 4 bases at V and 9 bases at J, leaving 4 bases unmatched. The CDR3 is 12 residues long. Germline CDR1 and CDR2: SNHLY and FYNNEI. CDR3 in DNA: TGTGCCAGCAGTGTTGGAGCGGGAGGGCAGTACTTC. Amino acids: CASSVGAGGQYF. Combining the CDR3 with reference TRBV2 and TRBJ2-7 gives the whole variable domain EPEVTQTPSHQVTQMGQEVILRCVPISNHLYFYWYRQILGQKVEFLVSFYNNEISEKSEIFDDQFSVERPDGSNFTLKIRSTKLEDSAMYFCASSVGAGGQYFGPGTRLTVT.

This sequence joins TRBV7-2 and TRBJ2-5; 11 bases fit TRBD2. The CDR3 consists of 15 residues. Germline values: CDR1 SGHTA, CDR2 FQGNSA. Trimming removed 6 bases from V and 4 bases from J; junction bases left unmatched: 7. Written as DNA, the CDR3 is TGTGCCAGCAGTTCGACTAGCGGGATCCGAGAGACCCAGTACTTC. It is translated as CASSSTSGIRETQYF. Full variable domain (rest looked up from reference TRBV7-2 and TRBJ2-5): GAGVSQSPSNKVTEKGKDVELRCDPISGHTALYWYRQSLGQGLEFLIYFQGNSAPDKSGLPSDRFSAERTGGSVSTLTIQRTQQEDSAVYLCASSSTSGIRETQYFGPGTRLLVL.

V gene TRBV20-1 combines with J gene TRBJ1-1; D gene ambiguous. Germline V lookup: CDR1 DFQATT, CDR2 SNEGSKA (reference sequence). Trimming cost V 5 bases and J 5 bases, with 9 bases left between them. There are 11 residues in the CDR3. As DNA, the CDR3 is TGCAGTGCTCCGTTTGAGACTGAAGCTTTCTTT. This codes for CSAPFETEAFF.

This clonotype was counted many times. The rearrangement joins TRBV20-1 to TRBJ1-2, with TRBD1 as a possible D gene (6 bases). The V and J ends lost 6 bases and 1 base respectively, with 12 bases between them. The CDR3 sequence is 13 residues long. Germline-derived CDR1 and CDR2 are DFQATT and SNEGSKA (reference sequence). This CDR3 reads CSADDRINYGYTF. CDR3 in DNA: TGCAGTGCCGATGACAGGATTAACTATGGCTACACCTTC.

The chain couples TRBV4-3 to TRBJ2-5; D is perhaps TRBD1 (6 bases). Germline V gene sequence: CDR1 LGHNA, CDR2 YSLEER. The CDR3 is 14 residues long. V shed 2 bases and J shed 5 bases, with 12 bases lying between them. The CDR3 DNA sequence: TGCGCCAGCAGCCAAAGCAGGGGCCGGGAGACCCAGTACTTC. Translation gives CASSQSRGRETQYF.

This clonotype has more than one count but fewer than ten. A junction boundary mismatches the germline segment, possibly from a read error. The rearrangement joins TRBV20-1 to TRBJ1-6, with a possible D match to TRBD1 (5 bases). Germline CDR1 DFQATT, CDR2 SNEGSKA (reference sequence). This CDR3 comprises 16 residues. The CDR3 nucleotides are TGCAGCGCTAGTCCCCAGGGAAGGGCCTATAATTCACCCCTCCACTTT. Its translation is CSASPQGRAYNSPLHF.

The chain recombines TRBV12-3 or TRBV12-4 with TRBJ1-5, with a possible D match to TRBD1 (6 bases). The V end was cut by 6 bases, the J end by 1 base, with 19 bases between. CDR3 length: 17 amino acids. The CDR3 loop is CASRKSLGQFSNQPQHF. The CDR3 coding sequence is TGTGCCAGCAGAAAAAGCCTCGGACAGTTCAGCAATCAGCCCCAGCATTTT.

The sample holds a few counts of this clonotype. The rearrangement joins TRBV24-1 to TRBJ2-1; D could derive from TRBD1 or TRBD2 (6 bases each). Germline assignment: CDR1 KGHDR and CDR2 SFDVKD. With 2 bases removed from V and 2 bases from J, the gap between germline ends came to 15 bases. CDR3 length: 17 residues. CDR3 protein: CATSDSGGTSPYNEQFF. The CDR3 coding sequence is TGTGCCACCAGTGATTCCGGCGGGACAAGTCCCTACAATGAGCAGTTCTTC.

The chain joins TRBV7-2 to TRBJ2-7, with 10 bases matching TRBD1. Germline V gene lookup returns CDR1 SGHTA and CDR2 FQGNSA. Trimming took 4 bases from V and 2 from J; bases not matched to a gene: 5. The CDR3 sequence is 15 residues long. CDR3 amino acids: CASSYQGQGAYEQYF. The CDR3 DNA reads TGTGCCAGCAGCTACCAAGGACAGGGGGCCTACGAGCAGTACTTC.

This clonotype was recorded a few times. The CDR3 DNA sequence: TGTGCCAGCAGTTTTGCGGTGAACACTGAAGCTTTCTTT. Its protein product is CASSFAVNTEAFF. The chain combines TRBV12-3 or TRBV12-4 with TRBJ1-1; no clear D. The CDR3 spans 13 residues. V shed 3 bases and J shed 0 bases, with 5 bases lying between them.